This T cell receptor beta chain was obtained from a study of T cells in Graves' hyperthyroidism and ophthalmopathy. Study conclusions and caveats: Among thyroid clonotypes expanded above 0.001, most also appeared in blood.

Amplification yielded TCR beta CDR3 regions, with RNA transcripts as the source. With the HTBI primer set, the TCR CDR3 went through a first round of RT-PCR. Via MiXCR, TCRdb re-called the multiplex PCR reads, giving one row per CDR3 protein. This sample carries approximately 400,000 distinct CDR3 sequences, around 16% of them seen once, and the ten largest clones take roughly an eighth. This clonotype showed up many times. The antigen remains unidentified. CDR3 size: 18 residues. Trimming stripped 0 bases from V and 0 bases from J, with 15 bases between. The germline V gene encodes CDR1 MGHRA and CDR2 YSYEKL.

This chain uses TRBV4-1 with TRBJ2-1, with D perhaps matching TRBD2 (6 bases). The receptor was isolated from a woman under 30 with Graves' hyperthyroidism. Material: blood. The CDR3 protein is CASSQDRVGRSSYNEQFF. DNA for the CDR3: TGCGCCAGCAGCCAAGATCGGGTGGGGAGGTCCTCCTACAATGAGCAGTTCTTC.